The rows below give T cell receptor beta chains drawn from one sample of a study of T cell repertoires in cytomegalovirus infection. Via MiXCR, TCRdb re-called the reads, giving one row per CDR3 protein. This sample yields fewer than 300,000 distinct CDR3 sequences, of which about a quarter are seen a single time; approximately 15% belongs to the top ten. Sequenced material: PBMCs. The receptors here all came from a human donor in good health (CMV status not recorded). Some clones in this sample may be carry-over from other donors' samples. The conserved cysteine and the conserved F or W are not part of the CDR3 here. D genes are given only for firm matches. For some rows the clone size is stated as once, few or many, or as a class when expanded; others skip it.

D,J,size,V,CDR3
TRBD2,TRBJ2-7,many,TRBV7-9,ASSPRLAGEDEQY
NA,TRBJ1-2,many,TRBV6-2/TRBV6-3,ASSYFGSIGGYT
NA,TRBJ1-6,many,TRBV7-2,ASSLEGRSSPLH
NA,TRBJ1-5,few,TRBV7-9,ASSLGGIPNQPQH
NA,TRBJ2-2,NA,TRBV4-3,ASSQEKGQGELF
NA,TRBJ2-6,many,TRBV7-6,ASSLNSGANVLT
NA,TRBJ2-7,many,TRBV6-2/TRBV6-3,ASSTPSGSYEQY
TRBD1,TRBJ1-1,NA,TRBV2,ASSYTGVPENTEAF
TRBD2,TRBJ2-1,few,TRBV29-1,SVSTSDEQF
TRBD2,TRBJ2-1,once,TRBV29-1,SVLRSGRVLLDEQF
NA,TRBJ2-7,NA,TRBV20-1,SARVLEMAYEQY
NA,TRBJ1-6,NA,TRBV3-1,ASRQASSYNSPLH
NA,TRBJ2-3,few,TRBV7-3,ASSYGLTTDTQY
TRBD2,TRBJ2-7,few,TRBV2,ASIGTSGGNEQY
NA,TRBJ2-7,NA,TRBV5-6,ASSWGYYEQY
NA,TRBJ1-1,NA,TRBV18,ASQITRRNTEAF
NA,TRBJ1-5,NA,TRBV28,ARTPTALGQPQH
TRBD1,TRBJ1-2,many,TRBV5-4,ASSLYLAGGNGYT
NA,TRBJ1-5,many,TRBV7-2,ASSLVGGKGEPQH
NA,TRBJ1-2,few,TRBV12-3/TRBV12-4,ASSYPGTVNGYT
TRBD1,TRBJ2-3,NA,TRBV28,ASSGPGQGAYTQY
TRBD1,TRBJ1-5,NA,TRBV19,ASSTGQVWQPQH